Below, 20 T cell receptor beta chains from the same sample are listed, as sequenced in a study of cytomegalovirus exposure and HLA in healthy donors. Researchers ran the PCR with 60 Vbeta and 13 Jbeta primers. This table comes from immunoSEQ multiplex PCR, and its TCRdb copy is limited to in-frame clones, with some not included. The sample has around 96,000 clones, 64% seen once; the top ten hold approximately 3%. The sample consisted of PBMCs. The origin of the receptors is a man aged 55 to 70 in good health and CMV-seronegative.

This chain joins TRBV28 and TRBJ1-1; TRBD1 aligns across 9 bases. V shed 5 bases and J 5 bases; nucleotides not matched to a gene: 9. Per germline, CDR1 MDHEN and CDR2 SYDVKM. The CDR3 contains 15 residues. The CDR3 is CASSPSDRGLTEAFF. CDR3 DNA sequence: TGTGCCAGCAGTCCGAGCGACAGGGGGTTGACTGAAGCTTTCTTT. The full variable domain, with the rest looked up from reference TRBV28 and TRBJ1-1, is DVKVTQSSRYLVKRTGEKVFLECVQDMDHENMFWYRQDPGLGLRLIYFSYDVKMKEKGDIPEGYSVSREKKERFSLILESASTNQTSMYLCASSPSDRGLTEAFFGQGTRLTVV.

The rearrangement joins TRBV7-9 to TRBJ1-1, with D possibly being TRBD1 (5 bases). The germline CDR1 and CDR2 sequences are SEHNR and FQNEAQ (reference sequence). The length of the CDR3 is 13 residues. The V end was cut by 6 bases, the J end by 1 base, with 9 bases between. This CDR3 is CASRGGRNTEAFF. CDR3 coding DNA: TGTGCCAGCAGGGGGGGAAGGAACACTGAAGCTTTCTTT.

The gene calls are TRBV27 and TRBJ2-3; the match to TRBD1 covers 8 bases. Germline loops: CDR1 MNHEY, CDR2 SMNVEV (reference sequence). This CDR3 has 15 residues. V trimming: 5 bases; J trimming: 0 bases; junction bases outside the gene matches: 4. In DNA, the CDR3 is TGTGCCAGCAGTGGTTGGGACAGGAGCACAGATACGCAGTATTTT. Protein product: CASSGWDRSTDTQYF.

This sequence joins TRBV6-1 and TRBJ2-3; 13 bases agree with TRBD2. Unmatched junction bases numbered 6, after V lost 6 bases and J lost 6 bases. This CDR3 is built from 15 residues. Germline V CDR1 and CDR2: MNHNS, SASEGT. The CDR3 region is CASRPRTSGGDTQYF. In DNA form, the CDR3 reads TGTGCCAGCAGACCTCGGACTAGCGGGGGTGATACGCAGTATTTT.

V and J are TRBV19 and TRBJ2-2; perhaps TRBD1 as D (5 bases). Germline CDR1 is LNHDA and CDR2 is SQIVND (reference sequence). V lost 7 bases to trimming and J lost 4 bases, with 19 bases between them. The CDR3 extends over 16 amino acids. CDR3 protein: CASTSLGRVSTGELFF. The CDR3 DNA sequence: TGTGCCAGTACCTCATTGGGCAGGGTCTCCACCGGGGAGCTGTTTTTT.

CDR3 sequence reads: CSVEVLIRGTGANVLTF. CDR3 DNA: TGCAGCGTTGAAGTTTTAATCCGGGGAACTGGGGCCAACGTCCTGACTTTC. V usage is TRBV29-1 and J usage is TRBJ2-6; the D gene is possibly TRBD2 (5 bases). With 1 base removed from V and 2 bases from J, the gap between germline ends came to 15 bases. CDR1 is SQVTM, CDR2 ANQGSEA, per germline. CDR3 size: 17 residues.

This sequence joins TRBV6-6 and TRBJ2-7, with 10 bases fitting TRBD1. Germline trimming cut 0 bases from V and 3 bases from J; bases unmatched to any gene: 5. CDR1 is MNHNY and CDR2 is SVGAGI in the germline V gene (reference sequence). This CDR3 is 16 amino acids long. The CDR3 spells CASSYSKTGGGYEQYF. In nucleotides, the CDR3 is TGTGCCAGCAGTTACTCGAAGACAGGGGGCGGCTACGAGCAGTACTTC.

This chain uses TRBV5-1 with TRBJ1-4; no reliable D call. Germline-derived CDR1 and CDR2 are SGHRS and YFSETQ. With 0 bases removed from V and 7 bases from J, the gap between germline ends came to 4 bases. This CDR3 has 12 amino acids. CDR3 sequence (DNA): TGCGCCAGCAGCTTGGACGGTGAAAAACTGTTTTTT. Amino acids: CASSLDGEKLFF.

This chain connects TRBV5-4 to TRBJ2-7; 13 nucleotides agree with TRBD2. Trimming took 5 bases from V and 6 from J; bases not matched to a gene: 2. Germline CDR1 is SGHNT and CDR2 is YYREEE (reference sequence). CDR3 length equals 13 residues. Written as DNA, the CDR3 is TGTGCCAGCAGGAGGACTAGCGGGGGCGAGCAGTACTTC. Residues: CASRRTSGGEQYF.

This clone was counted between two and nine times. This chain uses TRBV18 with TRBJ2-2; perhaps TRBD2 as D (5 bases). This CDR3 contains 14 residues. The V gene's germline CDR1 is KGHSH and CDR2 LQKENI. V was pared by 3 bases and J by 3 bases, with 8 bases between. CDR3 region: CASSPGEHTGELFF. CDR3 in DNA: TGTGCCAGCTCACCCGGGGAGCACACCGGGGAGCTGTTTTTT.

This clone appeared a few times. This chain connects TRBV9 to TRBJ1-4; possible D gene TRBD1, 5 bases. V shed 0 bases and J shed 8 bases, with 14 bases lying between them. CDR1 is SGDLS, CDR2 YYNGEE, per germline. The CDR3 covers 15 residues. The CDR3 loop is CASSVGTRDWEKLFF. The DNA of the CDR3 is TGTGCCAGCAGCGTAGGGACCAGGGATTGGGAAAAACTGTTTTTT.

This clone was seen just once. DNA of the CDR3: TGCGCCAGCAGCCAAGAAGTCGGGGATTATAGCAATCAGCCCCAGCATTTT. This encodes CASSQEVGDYSNQPQHF. The chain is built from TRBV4-1 and TRBJ1-5, with D hard to call. CDR1 is MGHRA and CDR2 is YSYEKL in the germline V gene. V lost 0 bases and J 0 bases, leaving 12 bases between the germline ends. CDR3 length: 17 residues.

The V call is TRBV6-6, the J call TRBJ2-5; maybe TRBD2 (6 bases). The J call may not be correct, given that the DNA end is closer to TRBJ2-7. The germline V gene encodes CDR1 MNHNY and CDR2 SVGAGI (reference sequence). The CDR3 totals 15 residues. CDR3 DNA: TGTGCCAGCAGTTACTCGGGGGGTCCTACCTACGAGCAGTACTTC. Translated: CASSYSGGPTYEQYF.

This chain joins TRBV5-1 and TRBJ2-5, with a possible D match to TRBD1 (5 bases). Deletions cut 4 bases from V and 11 bases from J, with 15 bases between. This CDR3 has 12 residues. Germline values: CDR1 SGHRS, CDR2 YFSETQ. The CDR3 sequence: CASSQDTTAQYF. The DNA of the CDR3 is TGCGCCAGCAGCCAGGACACCACCGCACAGTACTTC.

This clone was seen repeatedly, ten times or more. The genes are TRBV7-6 and TRBJ2-7, with 9 positions matching TRBD1. The J segment lost 8 bases and the V segment lost 3 bases, leaving 5 bases of the junction unmatched. Germline values: CDR1 SGHVS, CDR2 FNYEAQ. The CDR3 spans 13 residues. CDR3 residues: CASSFPGQGKQYF. The DNA for the CDR3 is TGTGCCAGCAGCTTCCCGGGACAGGGAAAGCAGTACTTC.

V is TRBV5-4 and J is TRBJ2-3; 14 bases align to TRBD2. Losses at the gene ends were 0 bases for V and 2 bases for J; bases not matched to a gene: 8. This CDR3 is built from 19 residues. Germline values: CDR1 SGHNT, CDR2 YYREEE (reference sequence). CDR3 nucleotides: TGTGCCAGCAGCTTGGATGGACTAGCGGGAGGCTGGGACACAGATACGCAGTATTTT. Protein product: CASSLDGLAGGWDTDTQYF.

The V and J genes are TRBV10-2 and TRBJ2-1; tentative D call: TRBD1 (5 bases). Trimming shortened V by 4 bases and J by 9 bases, and 16 bases separated the two germline ends. The CDR3 contains 14 residues. Germline V gene data show CDR1 as WSHSY and CDR2 as SAAADI. In DNA form, the CDR3 reads TGCGCCAGCAGTGGGGGCACGCATCATGGTGAGCAGTTCTTC. This translates into CASSGGTHHGEQFF.

A few counts support this clone. DNA of the CDR3: TGTGCCAGCAGCTCTGAGACTAGCGGGAGAGCGGGAGATACGCAGTATTTT. This encodes CASSSETSGRAGDTQYF. The chain combines TRBV5-4 with TRBJ2-3; 12 bases map to TRBD2. This CDR3 is 17 amino acids long. After removal of 3 bases from V and 5 bases from J, the junction contained 10 bases not matched to a gene. Per germline, CDR1 SGHNT and CDR2 YYREEE (reference sequence). Looking up the rest from reference TRBV5-4 and TRBJ2-3 gives the full variable domain: ETGVTQSPTHLIKTRGQQVTLRCSSQSGHNTVSWYQQALGQGPQFIFQYYREEENGRGNFPPRFSGLQFPNYSSELNVNALELDDSALYLCASSSETSGRAGDTQYFGPGTRLTVL.

The V gene is TRBV25-1, the J gene TRBJ2-3; TRBD2 aligns across 12 bases. This CDR3 spans 15 amino acids. Germline V gene data show CDR1 as MGHDK and CDR2 as SYGVNS. With V trimmed by 6 bases and J by 5 bases, 6 bases remained unmatched. The CDR3 DNA is TGTGCCAGCAGACCGAGACTAGCGGGAGTAGATACGCAGTATTTT. Its translation: CASRPRLAGVDTQYF.

The sample holds one count of this clone. In DNA, the CDR3 is TGTGCCATCAACGAACAGGGGGCGGCCTACGAGCAGTACTTC. Its protein is CAINEQGAAYEQYF. This chain connects TRBV10-3 to TRBJ2-5; 9 bases are shared with TRBD1. The J call is in doubt because the DNA end fits TRBJ2-7 better. This CDR3 is 14 amino acids long. Germline lookup yields CDR1 ENHRY and CDR2 SYGVKD.